This TCR beta chain appears in the sequencing data of a study of T cells in Graves' hyperthyroidism and ophthalmopathy. Researchers took RNA transcripts and amplified the TCR beta CDR3 regions from them. HTBI primers were the set used in a first-round RT-PCR of the TCR CDR3. TCRdb called the multiplex PCR reads again in MiXCR, with one record for every CDR3 protein. The sample lists about 250,000 distinct CDR3 sequences; approximately 14% were seen once. It was at first hyperthyroidism diagnosis, before any ophthalmopathy symptoms, that the blood sample was taken. The germline V and J ends were trimmed by 5 bases and 1 base, with 14 bases remaining between them. The CDR3 is 16 amino acids. CDR1 is SEHNR, CDR2 FQNEAQ, per germline (reference sequence). Ten or more counts support this clonotype.

The gene calls are TRBV7-9 and TRBJ2-2, with D possibly being TRBD1 or TRBD2 (5 bases each). The sequence was obtained from a woman aged 45-60 years with Graves' hyperthyroidism that later progressed to Graves' ophthalmopathy. The sequenced sample consisted of blood. CDR3 sequence reads: CASSPRDAMNTGELFF. The CDR3 DNA is TGTGCCAGCAGCCCCCGGGACGCCATGAACACCGGGGAGCTGTTTTTT.